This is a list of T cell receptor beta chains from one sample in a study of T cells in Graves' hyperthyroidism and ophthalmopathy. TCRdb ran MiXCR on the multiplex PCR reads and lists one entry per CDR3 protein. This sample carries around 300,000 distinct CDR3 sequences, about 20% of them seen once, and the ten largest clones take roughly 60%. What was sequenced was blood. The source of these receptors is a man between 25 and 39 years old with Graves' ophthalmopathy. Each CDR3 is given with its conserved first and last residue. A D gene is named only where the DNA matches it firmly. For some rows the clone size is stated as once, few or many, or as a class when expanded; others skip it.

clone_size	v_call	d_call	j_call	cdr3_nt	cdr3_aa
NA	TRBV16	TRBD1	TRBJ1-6	TGTGCCAGCATGCGACAGGGTAATTCACCCCTCCACTTT	CASMRQGNSPLHF
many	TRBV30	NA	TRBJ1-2	TGTGCCTGGAACCCGACAGGACTTTATGGCTACACCTTC	CAWNPTGLYGYTF
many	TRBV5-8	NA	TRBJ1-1	TGTGCCAGCAGCTTGCGTACAGGCGGAGCTTTCTTT	CASSLRTGGAFF
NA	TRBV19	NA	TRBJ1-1	TGTGCCAGTAGTACCCCTGATTTGATTGGGACTGAAGCTTTCTTT	CASSTPDLIGTEAFF
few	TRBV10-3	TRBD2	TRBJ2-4	TGTGCCATCAGTGAGTCAACTAGCGGGCCCCAAAACATTCAGTACTTC	CAISESTSGPQNIQYF
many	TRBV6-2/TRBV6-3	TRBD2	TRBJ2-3	TGTGCCAGCAGAGATTGGTCTAGCGGGAGATCAGATACGCAGTATTTT	CASRDWSSGRSDTQYF
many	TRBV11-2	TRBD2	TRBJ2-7	TGTGCCAGCAGCTCTCTAGCGGGAGCTGGGGTCTACGAGCAGTACTTC	CASSSLAGAGVYEQYF
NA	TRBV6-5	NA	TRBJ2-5	TGTGCCAGCAGTTACCATACGGGGGAGACCCAGTACTTC	CASSYHTGETQYF
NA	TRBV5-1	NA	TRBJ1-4	TGCGCCAGCAGCCTGAAGGGGGGGAATGAAAAACTGTTTTTT	CASSLKGGNEKLFF
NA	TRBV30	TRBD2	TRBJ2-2	TGTGCCTGGAGTGTTGGGACTACGTCCGGGGAGCTGTTTTTT	CAWSVGTTSGELFF
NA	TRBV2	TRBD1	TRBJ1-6	TGTGCCAGCACCCAACAGGGGACCCGGGCTTCACCCCTCCACTTT	CASTQQGTRASPLHF
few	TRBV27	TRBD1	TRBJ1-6	TGTGCCACGACAGGGGGCGGTTCACCCCTCCACTTT	CATTGGGSPLHF
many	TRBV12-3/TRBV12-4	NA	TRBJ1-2	TGTGCCAGCAGGAGACGGGGCAGAACTAACTATGGCTACACCTTC	CASRRRGRTNYGYTF
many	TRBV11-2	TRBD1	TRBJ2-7	TGTGCCAGCAGCGGCCGGGACAGGGGGTCGTACGAGCAGTACTTC	CASSGRDRGSYEQYF
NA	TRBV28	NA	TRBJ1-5	TGTGCCAGCAGTTCTCGACTCCTATACAATCAGCCCCAGCATTTT	CASSSRLLYNQPQHF
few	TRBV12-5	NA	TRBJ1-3	TGTGCTAGTGGTTCCCAAAGGGCCAACTCTGGAAACACCATATATTTT	CASGSQRANSGNTIYF
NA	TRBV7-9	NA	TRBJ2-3	TGTGCCAGCAGCCCCCGCCACATCACAGATACGCAGTATTTT	CASSPRHITDTQYF
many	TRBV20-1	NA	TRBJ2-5	TGCAGTGTCCCCTTTGCGGGCCCTGGGACCCAGTACTTC	CSVPFAGPGTQYF
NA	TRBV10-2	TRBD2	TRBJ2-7	TGCGCCAGCAGTGAGATAGGGCGGGGGAGCTCCTACGAGCAGTACTTC	CASSEIGRGSSYEQYF
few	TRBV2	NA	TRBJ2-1	TGTGCCAGCGTTGACAGTGAGCAGTTCTTC	CASVDSEQFF
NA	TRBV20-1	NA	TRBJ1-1	TGCAGTGCTAGAGTCGGGAAGGGGTTTGTTGCTTTCTTT	CSARVGKGFVAFF
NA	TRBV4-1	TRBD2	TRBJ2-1	TGCGCCAGCAGCCAAGAATTGGGACTAGCGCCCTACAATGAGCAGTTCTTC	CASSQELGLAPYNEQFF
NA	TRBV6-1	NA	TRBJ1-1	TGTGCCAGCAGTGAAAGATACCTGAACACTGAAGCTTTCTTT	CASSERYLNTEAFF
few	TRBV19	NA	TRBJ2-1	TGTGCCAGTAGTATATCCGGGACCGCATACAATGAGCAGTTCTTC	CASSISGTAYNEQFF
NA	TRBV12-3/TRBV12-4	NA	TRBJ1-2	TGTGCCAGCAGCCCGGGTAGGGAGTGGGGCTACACCTTC	CASSPGREWGYTF
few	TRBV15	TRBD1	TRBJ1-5	TGTGCCACCAGCAGGGCGGACAGGGGCTCGTATCAGCCCCAGCATTTT	CATSRADRGSYQPQHF